There are many counts of the clone carrying this T cell receptor beta chain. The V end lost 3 bases, the J end lost 3 bases, and 9 bases lay between the germline ends. The CDR3 is 13 amino acids. Per the germline V gene, CDR1 is SGHNT and CDR2 is YENEEA. This sample is drawn from a study of prognosis after radiotherapy for stage I lung cancer. Looking at the study overall: Individuals with stage I non-small cell lung cancer joined the cohort between April 2018 and 2019.

With two-round multiplex PCR, TCR beta CDR3 sequences were amplified from genomic DNA. Primers specific to each TRBV and TRBJ gene were used in first-round PCR. A single record per CDR3 protein comes from TCRdb applying MiXCR to the multiplex PCR reads. Here the sample spans around 25,000 distinct CDR3 sequences, about 37% being singletons. The sample was PBMCs, taken before or after stereotactic body radiation therapy (not recorded which). The V call is TRBV11-3, the J call TRBJ2-7, with D possibly TRBD2 on 6 matching bases. This clonotype was obtained from a donor aged 50 or older with non-small cell lung cancer. The DNA for the CDR3 is TGTGCCAGCAGCTTCGGGGACTTCTACGAGCAGTACTTC. It specifies CASSFGDFYEQYF.